These 10 T cell receptor beta chains came from one sample sequenced in a study of T cell responses to AZD1222 COVID-19 vaccine. Profiled with immunoSEQ multiplex PCR; TCRdb holds only in-frame clones, not every one. This sample yields 150,000 to 200,000 clones, of which approximately 94% are seen a single time; 3.6% belongs to the top ten. The sequencing used peripheral blood, collected 28 days after the second dose of the MenACWY control vaccine. These receptors originate from an adult who received the MenACWY meningococcal vaccine as a control.

The chain links TRBV28 to TRBJ1-1, with 8 bases identical to TRBD1. The J segment lost 0 bases and the V segment lost 1 base, leaving 1 base of the junction unmatched. CDR1 is MDHEN and CDR2 is SYDVKM in the germline V gene. The CDR3 is 15 residues long. The CDR3 sequence: CASSLSTGVNTEAFF. The CDR3 region has the DNA TGTGCCAGCAGTTTATCGACAGGGGTGAACACTGAAGCTTTCTTT.

The chain couples TRBV7-2 to TRBJ1-2; a possible D gene is TRBD1 (6 bases). V was shortened by 1 base and J by 4 bases, with 16 bases between the two germline ends. CDR3 length: 16 amino acids. From germline, CDR1 is SGHTA and CDR2 FQGNSA. CDR3 in DNA: TGTGCCAGCAGCTTAGGGGGGGGCGGGGCAATCTATGGCTACACCTTC. Its protein is CASSLGGGGAIYGYTF. Variable domain in full (rest from reference TRBV7-2 and TRBJ1-2): GAGVSQSPSNKVTEKGKDVELRCDPISGHTALYWYRQSLGQGLEFLIYFQGNSAPDKSGLPSDRFSAERTGGSVSTLTIQRTQQEDSAVYLCASSLGGGGAIYGYTFGSGTRLTVV.

The chain couples TRBV6-2 or TRBV6-3 to TRBJ2-2; D call uncertain. Germline CDR1 reads MNHEY; CDR2 reads SVGEGT. V was cut by 5 bases and J by 2 bases, with 6 bases left in between. This CDR3 comprises 13 residues. CDR3 in DNA: TGTGCCAGCAGTCCCCGCAACACCGGGGAGCTGTTTTTT. Its protein is CASSPRNTGELFF.

The rearrangement uses TRBV10-3 and TRBJ1-1; perhaps TRBD1 as D (6 bases). This CDR3 spans 15 amino acids. Germline CDR1 reads ENHRY; CDR2 reads SYGVKD. V shed 6 bases and J shed 3 bases, with 17 bases lying between them. CDR3 in amino acids: CAIRSGAGVDTEAFF. DNA for the CDR3: TGTGCCATCAGGTCGGGGGCAGGGGTGGACACTGAAGCTTTCTTT.

This chain links TRBV28 with TRBJ1-5; D not certain. Trimming stripped 7 bases from V and 8 bases from J, with 15 bases between. Germline V gene data show CDR1 as MDHEN and CDR2 as SYDVKM. This CDR3 comprises 13 residues. The CDR3 bases are TGTGCCAGCAATCGAAATCCCTCGGAGCCCCAGCATTTT. It specifies CASNRNPSEPQHF.

CDR3 protein: CASSPHQGTYNEQFF. CDR3 nucleotide sequence: TGTGCCAGCAGCCCCCACCAGGGAACCTACAATGAGCAGTTCTTC. The chain combines TRBV9 with TRBJ2-1; a weak D match, TRBD1 (5 bases). The CDR3 length is 15 residues. Trimming took 4 bases from V and 2 from J, leaving 13 bases between them. CDR1 is SGDLS, CDR2 YYNGEE, per germline.

The chain couples TRBV7-9 to TRBJ1-4, with TRBD1 as a possible D gene (5 bases). The CDR3 runs 16 residues. Germline V gene lookup returns CDR1 SEHNR and CDR2 FQNEAQ (reference sequence). V dropped 4 bases and J dropped 3 bases, with 15 bases sitting between them. In DNA form, the CDR3 reads TGTGCCAGCAGCTCAATGGGTCGGGACGCTAATGAAAAACTGTTTTTT. Amino acid sequence: CASSSMGRDANEKLFF.

The rearrangement joins TRBV13 to TRBJ1-2; the D gene is possibly TRBD1 (5 bases). Trimming removed 1 base at V and 4 bases at J, with 10 bases between. This CDR3 region has 14 residues. Germline assignment: CDR1 PRHDT and CDR2 FYEKMQ (reference sequence). CDR3 sequence reads: CASSLVSGSYGYTF. CDR3 coding DNA: TGTGCCAGCAGCTTAGTATCAGGGAGCTATGGCTACACCTTC.

The V and J genes are TRBV11-2 and TRBJ2-7; D gene uncertain. V gave up 1 base and J gave up 4 bases, with 5 bases separating them. This CDR3 region has 12 residues. Germline CDR1 and CDR2: SGHAT and FQNNGV. CDR3 coding DNA: TGTGCCAGCAGCTTAGGGTGGTACGAGCAGTACTTC. Translating it yields CASSLGWYEQYF.

The chain links TRBV2 to TRBJ1-2; D gene uncertain. The germline V gene encodes CDR1 SNHLY and CDR2 FYNNEI. Trimming shortened V by 6 bases and J by 4 bases, and 12 bases separated the two germline ends. The CDR3 has 13 residues. The CDR3 DNA reads as TGTGCCAGCAGGGGGATCGATTTCTATGGCTACACCTTC. It translates to CASRGIDFYGYTF.